Following are 4 T cell receptor beta chains from one sample sequenced in a study of regulatory T cells. Notes on the study in general: In CD3G-deficient patients, conventional CD4+ T cells were enriched for hydrophobic CDR3 residues at positions 6 and 7.

Their recognized antigens are unknown. The primer mix had 52 TRBV and 13 TRBJ primers. Produced via immunoSEQ multiplex PCR; TCRdb's table is partial and in-frame only. The sample records under 45,000 clones, about 88% being singletons. The specimen sequenced was conventional CD4+ T cells sorted from blood. These TCRs come from a person in their late teens or twenties with CD3G deficiency.

This clone was counted once. The J gene is TRBJ2-5, the V gene TRBV28; D is possibly TRBD2 (7 bases). Germline-derived CDR1 and CDR2 are MDHEN and SYDVKM. Trimming took 8 bases from V and 0 from J, leaving 19 bases between them. CDR3 length: 16 amino acids. Written as DNA, the CDR3 is TGTGCCAGCTCCGAGAGGGGGGGGCCCTACCAAGAGACCCAGTACTTC. Translated, it gives CASSERGGPYQETQYF.

The chain joins TRBV27 to TRBJ1-1; no firm D call. This CDR3 spans 13 amino acids. Trimming removed 5 bases from V and 1 base from J, with 8 bases in between. Per germline, CDR1 MNHEY and CDR2 SMNVEV (reference sequence). CDR3 sequence (DNA): TGTGCCAGCAGTGACGGGTGGAACACTGAAGCTTTCTTT. Translated, it gives CASSDGWNTEAFF.

This chain joins TRBV19 and TRBJ1-2; a possible D gene is TRBD1 (6 bases). The germline CDR1 and CDR2 sequences are LNHDA and SQIVND (reference sequence). The CDR3 is 13 residues long. With 3 bases removed from V and 4 bases from J, the gap between germline ends came to 9 bases. The CDR3 coding sequence is TGTGCCAGTAGTATCAGGGGTGGCTATGGCTACACCTTC. It specifies CASSIRGGYGYTF.

CDR3 DNA: TGTGCCAGCACCGGGGGGGACACAACCTACGAGCAGTACTTC. Translating it yields CASTGGDTTYEQYF. V usage is TRBV6-1 and J usage is TRBJ2-7, with 8 bases identical to TRBD2. J was trimmed by 2 bases and V by 7 bases; bases with no gene match: 7. The V gene's germline CDR1 is MNHNS and CDR2 SASEGT. This CDR3 comprises 14 residues.